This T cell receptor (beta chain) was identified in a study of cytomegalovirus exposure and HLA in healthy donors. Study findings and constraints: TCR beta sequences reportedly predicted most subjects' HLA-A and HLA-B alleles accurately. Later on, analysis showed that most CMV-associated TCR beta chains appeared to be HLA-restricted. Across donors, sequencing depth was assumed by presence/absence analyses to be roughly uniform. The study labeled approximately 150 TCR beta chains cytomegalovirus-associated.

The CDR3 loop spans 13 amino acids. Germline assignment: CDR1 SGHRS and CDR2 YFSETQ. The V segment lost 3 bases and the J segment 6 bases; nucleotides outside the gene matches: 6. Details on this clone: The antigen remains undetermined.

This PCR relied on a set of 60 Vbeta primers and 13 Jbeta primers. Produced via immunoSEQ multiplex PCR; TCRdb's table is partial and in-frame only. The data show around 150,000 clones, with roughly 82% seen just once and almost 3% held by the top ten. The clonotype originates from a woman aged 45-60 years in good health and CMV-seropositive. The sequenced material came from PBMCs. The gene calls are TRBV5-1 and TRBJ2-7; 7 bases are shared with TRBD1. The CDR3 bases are TGCGCCAGCAGCTACAGGGGAGCGACCGAGCAGTACTTC. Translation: CASSYRGATEQYF.